The clone carrying this TCR beta chain came up a few times. Germline CDR1 reads MNHEY; CDR2 reads SVGAGI. V trimming: 8 bases; J trimming: 2 bases; junction bases outside the gene matches: 8. The CDR3 loop spans 15 amino acids. This entry belongs to a study of blood T cell repertoires in COVID-19. Produced via immunoSEQ multiplex PCR; TCRdb's table is partial and in-frame only. The table lists hundreds of thousands of clones, around nine tenths of them singletons. The rearrangement joins TRBV6-5 to TRBJ1-2; 10 bases map to TRBD1. The specimen sequenced was peripheral blood. This TCR was sampled from a woman in her forties or fifties with active or convalescent COVID-19. The CDR3 DNA sequence: TGTGCCAGCGGGACAGGGGCCAACTTAAACTATGGCTACACCTTC. This sequence encodes CASGTGANLNYGYTF.